The next 27 T cell receptor beta chains were all read from a single sample in a study of blood T cell repertoires in COVID-19. The data were produced by immunoSEQ multiplex PCR, yet TCRdb's version contains in-frame clones alone and is incomplete. The table shows 200,000 to 250,000 clones, with about 94% occurring only once. Material: peripheral blood. These receptors came from a man aged 55 to 70 with COVID-19, enrolled during active disease.

The rearrangement joins TRBV6-5 to TRBJ1-6; D gene uncertain. The CDR3 has 13 residues. Germline values: CDR1 MNHEY, CDR2 SVGAGI. Trimming pared 2 bases from V and 8 bases from J, leaving 7 bases between. For the CDR3, the DNA is TGTGCCAGCAGTTACGGAGGGCATTCACCCCTCCACTTT. This sequence encodes CASSYGGHSPLHF.

In this sample, this clone turned up once. The chain links TRBV24-1 to TRBJ2-1; the match to TRBD2 covers 11 bases. This CDR3 region has 17 residues. Germline CDR1 reads KGHDR; CDR2 reads SFDVKD. V was clipped by 0 bases and J by 6 bases; unmatched bases: 6. CDR3 loop: CATSDLKPGLAANEQFF. CDR3 DNA: TGTGCCACCAGTGATTTGAAACCGGGACTAGCGGCCAATGAGCAGTTCTTC.

This chain links TRBV7-9 with TRBJ2-1, with D tentatively TRBD1 (5 bases). The CDR3 runs 16 residues. V dropped 4 bases and J dropped 9 bases, with 22 bases sitting between them. Germline V CDR1 and CDR2: SEHNR, FQNEAQ (reference sequence). The DNA of the CDR3 is TGTGCCAGCAGCTCCCATCACATCGGACAAATGGGTGAGCAGTTCTTC. It specifies CASSSHHIGQMGEQFF.

A note on this clone: The junction shows a germline mismatch at one end, possibly a read error. The gene calls are TRBV7-7 and TRBJ2-1, with TRBD1 as a possible D gene (6 bases). CDR1 SSHAT and CDR2 FNYEAQ come from the germline V gene (reference sequence). CDR3 length: 15 amino acids. In DNA form, the CDR3 reads TGTGCTAGCAGCCCCACTAGGGGGAGTTACAATGAGCAGTTCTTC. Protein product: CASSPTRGSYNEQFF.

The chain links TRBV5-1 to TRBJ1-2; the match to TRBD1 covers 7 bases. The CDR3 loop spans 13 amino acids. CDR1 is SGHRS and CDR2 is YFSETQ in the germline V gene. The ends lost 4 bases at V and 4 bases at J; junction bases unmatched: 4. The CDR3 DNA reads TGCGCCAGCAGCCCGACAGGGCTCTATGGCTACACCTTC. Its translation: CASSPTGLYGYTF.

The chain links TRBV18 to TRBJ2-7, with TRBD2 matching over 7 bases. V dropped 5 bases and J dropped 3; count of bases not matched to a gene: 10. Germline V gene lookup returns CDR1 KGHSH and CDR2 LQKENI. This CDR3 region has 15 residues. The CDR3 spells CASSYGGTRDYEQYF. CDR3 in DNA: TGTGCCAGCTCATACGGGGGGACCAGGGACTACGAGCAGTACTTC.

CDR3 nucleotide sequence: TGTGCCAGCAGCCTAGGGACAGGGGGCGCTTTGTGGGATACGCAGTATTTT. Amino acids: CASSLGTGGALWDTQYF. This chain links TRBV7-2 with TRBJ2-3; 12 bases align to TRBD1. The CDR3 extends over 17 amino acids. Germline V gene lookup returns CDR1 SGHTA and CDR2 FQGNSA. Germline trimming cut 5 bases from V and 6 bases from J; bases unmatched to any gene: 12.

The CDR3 DNA is TGTGCCAGCTCACCTGCGACCGTTGCAGGAACTAACTATGGCTACACCTTC. Its protein is CASSPATVAGTNYGYTF. The J gene is TRBJ1-2, the V gene TRBV18, with D unclear. V lost 3 bases to trimming and J lost 0 bases, with 17 bases between them. This CDR3 has 17 residues. Germline V gene data show CDR1 as KGHSH and CDR2 as LQKENI. Filled out from reference TRBV18 and TRBJ1-2, the complete variable domain reads NAGVMQNPRHLVRRRGQEARLRCSPMKGHSHVYWYRQLPEEGLKFMVYLQKENIIDESGMPKERFSAEFPKEGPSILRIQQVVRGDSAAYFCASSPATVAGTNYGYTFGSGTRLTVV.

CDR3 loop: CASSFRDTYEQYF. CDR3 coding DNA: TGTGCCAGCAGCTTCCGGGACACGTACGAGCAGTACTTC. The chain carries TRBV7-3 and TRBJ2-7; possibly TRBD1 for D (6 bases). The CDR3 sequence is 13 residues long. Germline values: CDR1 SGHTA, CDR2 FQGTGA. Deletions cut 3 bases from V and 4 bases from J, with 10 bases between.

The V call is TRBV28, the J call TRBJ2-7; 8 positions agree with TRBD1. Per germline, CDR1 MDHEN and CDR2 SYDVKM. Trimming cost V 4 bases and J 4 bases; bases outside gene matches: 9. This CDR3 contains 15 residues. CDR3 sequence reads: CASSSPRQGMYEQYF. Here the CDR3 DNA reads TGTGCCAGCAGTTCCCCAAGACAGGGGATGTACGAGCAGTACTTC.

The rearrangement links TRBV30 to TRBJ2-1; 13 bases fit TRBD2. The ends lost 3 bases at V and 5 bases at J; junction bases unmatched: 13. The CDR3 loop spans 18 amino acids. Germline loops: CDR1 GTSNPN, CDR2 SVGIG (reference sequence). Written as DNA, the CDR3 is TGTGCCTGGAGGAGGGCACCTCCCGGGACTAGCGGGGACAATGAGCAGTTCTTC. Protein sequence: CAWRRAPPGTSGDNEQFF.

The CDR3 bases are TGTGCCAGCAGTTACGATGGCGGGGGCAATACTGAGCAGTTCTTC. It specifies CASSYDGGGNTEQFF. The chain carries TRBV6-6 and TRBJ2-1; perhaps TRBD2 as D (7 bases). The CDR3 sequence is 15 residues long. The germline V gene has CDR1 MNHNY and CDR2 SVGAGI (reference sequence). Trimming took 2 bases from V and 9 from J, leaving 17 bases between them.

CDR3 sequence reads: CAWSKGARGYGYTF. As DNA, the CDR3 is TGTGCCTGGAGTAAAGGGGCGCGGGGCTATGGCTACACCTTC. J is TRBJ1-2 and V is TRBV30; D is possibly TRBD1 (5 bases). The CDR3 contains 14 residues. V lost 2 bases and J lost 4, with 14 bases in between. Germline CDR1 is GTSNPN and CDR2 is SVGIG (reference sequence).

The chain employs TRBV7-9 and TRBJ1-2, with 10 bases fitting TRBD1. Losses at the gene ends were 2 bases for V and 4 bases for J; bases not matched to a gene: 4. Germline values: CDR1 SEHNR, CDR2 FQNEAQ (reference sequence). The CDR3 has 15 amino acids. Here the CDR3 reads CASSLPGTGAYGYTF. In DNA form, the CDR3 reads TGTGCCAGCAGCTTACCGGGGACAGGGGCCTATGGCTACACCTTC. Full variable domain (remainder filled in from reference TRBV7-9 and TRBJ1-2): DTGVSQNPRHKITKRGQNVTFRCDPISEHNRLYWYRQTLGQGPEFLTYFQNEAQLEKSRLLSDRFSAERPKGSFSTLEIQRTEQGDSAMYLCASSLPGTGAYGYTFGSGTRLTVV.

The gene calls are TRBV7-2 and TRBJ1-5; D gene ambiguous. The V and J ends lost 5 bases and 11 bases respectively, with 16 bases between them. CDR1 SGHTA and CDR2 FQGNSA come from the germline V gene. The CDR3 extends over 13 amino acids. The CDR3 is CASSQIAGSAQHF. The CDR3 DNA follows: TGTGCCAGCAGCCAAATAGCGGGCAGCGCCCAGCATTTT.

This chain connects TRBV28 to TRBJ1-2; no clear D. Germline V gene sequence: CDR1 MDHEN, CDR2 SYDVKM. CDR3 length: 11 amino acids. V shed 4 bases and J shed 8 bases, with 8 bases lying between them. CDR3 region: CASSSSQGYTF. CDR3 in DNA: TGTGCCAGCAGTTCCTCCCAGGGCTACACCTTC.

In its sample, this clone was seen once. The chain combines TRBV18 with TRBJ1-5, with D hard to call. The CDR3 runs 13 residues. The V end was cut by 6 bases, the J end by 6 bases, with 12 bases between. Germline CDR1 and CDR2: KGHSH and LQKENI. The CDR3 DNA follows: TGTGCCAGCTCCCGTGGGGAGGGTCAGCCCCAGCATTTT. As protein: CASSRGEGQPQHF. Together with reference TRBV18 and TRBJ1-5, the CDR3 gives the full variable domain: NAGVMQNPRHLVRRRGQEARLRCSPMKGHSHVYWYRQLPEEGLKFMVYLQKENIIDESGMPKERFSAEFPKEGPSILRIQQVVRGDSAAYFCASSRGEGQPQHFGDGTRLSIL.

The chain couples TRBV5-6 to TRBJ1-2, with D tentatively TRBD1 (6 bases). The V gene lost 4 bases and the J gene lost 2 bases, with 15 bases spanning the gap. The CDR3 contains 15 residues. Germline V CDR1 and CDR2: SGHDT, YYEEEE. DNA for the CDR3: TGTGCCAGCAGCCCATGGACAGTAAGCAACTATGGCTACACCTTC. Protein product: CASSPWTVSNYGYTF.

In nucleotides, the CDR3 is TGTGCCAGCAGCGGATTAATCGACAGGGATACGCAGTATTTT. Translating it yields CASSGLIDRDTQYF. The rearrangement uses TRBV5-4 and TRBJ2-3; tentatively, D is TRBD1 (6 bases). The CDR3 sequence is 14 residues long. Germline V gene lookup returns CDR1 SGHNT and CDR2 YYREEE (reference sequence). V was trimmed by 4 bases and J by 6 bases, leaving 15 bases between them.

This chain connects TRBV6-5 to TRBJ2-7, with a tentative D call TRBD1 (5 bases). V was clipped by 0 bases and J by 5 bases, with 11 bases between them. The CDR3 contains 14 residues. CDR1 is MNHEY and CDR2 is SVGAGI in the germline V gene. CDR3 bases: TGTGCCAGCAGTTACTCGAAAAGGGGCAACGAGCAGTACTTC. Amino acid sequence: CASSYSKRGNEQYF.

The genes are TRBV7-2 and TRBJ2-3; D ambiguous. There are 16 residues in the CDR3. Trimming shortened V by 1 base and J by 0 bases, and 11 bases separated the two germline ends. CDR1 and CDR2 (germline): SGHTA, FQGNSA. CDR3 DNA sequence: TGTGCCAGCAGCTTAGGTGCACTACAAAGCACAGATACGCAGTATTTT. Amino acid sequence: CASSLGALQSTDTQYF.

This rearrangement joins TRBV5-1 to TRBJ1-2; D gene uncertain. The V end was cut by 4 bases, the J end by 4 bases, with 26 bases between. Germline CDR1 and CDR2: SGHRS and YFSETQ. The CDR3 extends over 18 amino acids. For the CDR3, the DNA is TGCGCCAGCAGCCCGGGGAAGACCGGGATCCCGGCCACCTATGGCTACACCTTC. The encoded protein is CASSPGKTGIPATYGYTF.

The chain recombines TRBV28 with TRBJ1-5; D possibly corresponds to TRBD1 (6 bases). The V end was cut by 4 bases, the J end by 14 bases, with 12 bases between. This CDR3 region has 11 residues. Germline CDR1 and CDR2: MDHEN and SYDVKM. The CDR3 is CASSWGPSEHF. In DNA form, the CDR3 reads TGTGCCAGCAGTTGGGGGCCCTCGGAGCATTTT.

The chain joins TRBV6-5 to TRBJ2-1; TRBD2 agrees at 7 bases. CDR1 MNHEY and CDR2 SVGAGI come from the germline V gene. The CDR3 runs 14 residues. V shed 10 bases, J shed 2 bases, and the junction held 8 bases outside the gene matches. This CDR3 reads CAIQPSGTYNEQFF. CDR3 coding DNA: TGTGCCATTCAACCTAGCGGAACCTACAATGAGCAGTTCTTC.

The V and J genes are TRBV4-3 and TRBJ2-7, with 16 bases aligning to TRBD2. The V and J ends lost 4 bases and 4 bases, in that order; junction bases with no gene match: 13. Germline-derived CDR1 and CDR2 are LGHNA and YSLEER. This CDR3 is built from 19 residues. CDR3 amino acids: CASSPQTGTSGRAPYEQYF. The CDR3, as DNA: TGCGCCAGCAGCCCTCAAACCGGGACTAGCGGGAGGGCCCCGTACGAGCAGTACTTC.

The V and J genes are TRBV4-1 and TRBJ1-4, with a tentative D call TRBD1 (5 bases). The V end lost 6 bases, the J end lost 6 bases, and 17 bases lay between the germline ends. Germline V gives CDR1 MGHRA, CDR2 YSYEKL. The CDR3 length is 15 residues. DNA for the CDR3: TGCGCCAGCAGACATGCCAGGGCGGTTGATGAAAAACTGTTTTTT. Translating it yields CASRHARAVDEKLFF.

V usage is TRBV15 and J usage is TRBJ2-7; tentatively, D is TRBD1 (6 bases). This CDR3 comprises 15 residues. CDR1 LNHNV and CDR2 YYDKDF come from the germline V gene (reference sequence). V dropped 3 bases and J dropped 3 bases, with 15 bases sitting between them. CDR3 in DNA: TGTGCCACCAGCAGCCCGACCAGAGGGGGCTACGAGCAGTACTTC. Translated: CATSSPTRGGYEQYF.